The next 23 T cell receptor beta chains were all read from a single sample in a study of T cell repertoires in cytomegalovirus infection. Using its own MiXCR run on the reads, TCRdb lists one record per CDR3 protein. This repertoire shows around 280,000 distinct CDR3 sequences, around 15% found once; its top ten account for around 8.7%. The sequenced sample consisted of PBMCs. The origin of the receptors is a human donor in good health (CMV status not recorded). Some clones in this sample may be carry-over from other donors' samples.

The chain employs TRBV28 and TRBJ2-1; D is perhaps TRBD1 or TRBD2 (5 bases each). V lost 2 bases and J 6 bases, leaving 14 bases between the germline ends. Germline V gene data show CDR1 as MDHEN and CDR2 as SYDVKM. The CDR3 sequence is 15 residues long. CDR3 sequence reads: CASSLGYGAGNEQFF. In DNA form, the CDR3 reads TGTGCCAGCAGTTTAGGATACGGGGCCGGCAATGAGCAGTTCTTC.

The CDR3: CASSLSGLVGYQETQYF. The CDR3, as DNA: TGTGCCAGCAGTTTATCGGGACTAGTGGGCTACCAAGAGACCCAGTACTTC. The chain combines TRBV12-3 or TRBV12-4 with TRBJ2-5; 8 bases are a match to TRBD2. The CDR3 runs to 17 residues. V dropped 2 bases and J dropped 0; count of bases not matched to a gene: 8.

This clonotype was detected ten times or more. The chain employs TRBV20-1 and TRBJ1-1, with 8 bases identical to TRBD1. Per germline, CDR1 DFQATT and CDR2 SNEGSKA (reference sequence). There are 13 residues in the CDR3. Trimming cost V 5 bases and J 5 bases; bases outside gene matches: 7. CDR3 loop: CSAGDRSGTEAFF. The CDR3 nucleotides are TGCAGTGCTGGGGACAGGAGTGGGACTGAAGCTTTCTTT.

V and J are TRBV29-1 and TRBJ2-2, with D unclear. CDR3 length equals 13 residues. CDR1 is SQVTM and CDR2 is ANQGSEA in the germline V gene. V dropped 4 bases and J dropped 6 bases, with 12 bases sitting between them. This CDR3 is CSVADRSSGELFF. The CDR3 DNA reads TGCAGCGTTGCCGACCGAAGCTCCGGGGAGCTGTTTTTT.

This clonotype was counted at least ten times. The gene calls are TRBV7-2 and TRBJ2-7; 8 bases fit TRBD1. V shed 2 bases, J shed 0 bases, and the junction held 3 bases outside the gene matches. The V gene's germline CDR1 is SGHTA and CDR2 FQGNSA. The CDR3 contains 15 residues. In nucleotides, the CDR3 is TGTGCCAGCAGCTTAAAGACAGGGGCCTCCTACGAGCAGTACTTC. Its translation is CASSLKTGASYEQYF. Full variable domain (outside the CDR3, taken from reference TRBV7-2 and TRBJ2-7): GAGVSQSPSNKVTEKGKDVELRCDPISGHTALYWYRQSLGQGLEFLIYFQGNSAPDKSGLPSDRFSAERTGGSVSTLTIQRTQQEDSAVYLCASSLKTGASYEQYFGPGTRLTVT.

This clonotype was counted at least ten times. This rearrangement joins TRBV6-5 to TRBJ2-7, with D tentatively TRBD1 or TRBD2 (5 bases each). CDR3 length: 19 residues. The germline V and J ends were trimmed by 6 bases and 0 bases, with 27 bases remaining between them. Germline V gene data show CDR1 as MNHEY and CDR2 as SVGAGI. The CDR3 nucleotides are TGTGCCAGCAGACTCCGGGACCGTCGGTCCACCTCGAGCTCCTACGAGCAGTACTTC. Its protein product is CASRLRDRRSTSSSYEQYF.

The rearrangement uses TRBV5-1 and TRBJ2-6; 12 bases fit TRBD2. The CDR3 length is 17 residues. Germline-derived CDR1 and CDR2 are SGHRS and YFSETQ. V shed 4 bases, J shed 2 bases, and the junction held 4 bases outside the gene matches. CDR3 sequence (DNA): TGCGCCAGCAGCCCCGGACTAGCGGGAACTGGGGCCAACGTCCTGACTTTC. Amino acid sequence: CASSPGLAGTGANVLTF.

This clonotype was found many times. The chain joins TRBV14 to TRBJ2-7, with 8 bases matching TRBD1. Germline V CDR1 and CDR2: SGHDN, FVKESK. The length of the CDR3 is 14 residues. V lost 3 bases to trimming and J lost 2 bases; unmatched junction nucleotides: 3. This chain's CDR3 is CASSQRQGPYEQYF. The CDR3 DNA follows: TGTGCCAGCAGCCAGAGACAGGGGCCCTACGAGCAGTACTTC.

This clonotype occurred many times. J is TRBJ2-1 and V is TRBV7-2, with 12 bases that match TRBD2. Germline V gene lookup returns CDR1 SGHTA and CDR2 FQGNSA. Germline trimming cut 5 bases from V and 3 bases from J; bases unmatched to any gene: 5. The CDR3 is 16 residues long. In nucleotides, the CDR3 is TGTGCCAGCAGCGCTTGGACTAGCGGGGTCTACAATGAGCAGTTCTTC. The encoded protein is CASSAWTSGVYNEQFF.

In this sample, this clonotype turned up a few times. This chain joins TRBV20-1 and TRBJ2-7, with D possibly being TRBD1 (5 bases). V lost 0 bases to trimming and J lost 9 bases, with 12 bases between them. Germline values: CDR1 DFQATT, CDR2 SNEGSKA (reference sequence). The CDR3 covers 12 residues. The CDR3 sequence is CSARDGPQGQYF. The CDR3 DNA follows: TGCAGTGCTAGAGATGGACCTCAGGGGCAGTACTTC.

Many counts were recorded for this clonotype. This CDR3 is CASSLFGTSGGSSYNEQFF. CDR3 in DNA: TGTGCCAGCAGTTTATTCGGGACTAGCGGGGGGAGCTCCTACAATGAGCAGTTCTTC. The V gene is TRBV28, the J gene TRBJ2-1, with 15 nucleotides matching TRBD2. This CDR3 has 19 residues. V gave up 1 base and J gave up 0 bases; unmatched junction bases: 4. From germline, CDR1 is MDHEN and CDR2 SYDVKM.

This clonotype was recorded a few times. This rearrangement joins TRBV6-1 to TRBJ1-5; 11 positions match TRBD1. The germline gives CDR1 MNHNS, CDR2 SASEGT. The CDR3 consists of 15 residues. V lost 8 bases to trimming and J lost 4 bases; unmatched junction nucleotides: 7. CDR3 region: CASEGGTGGNQPQHF. The CDR3 coding sequence is TGTGCCAGCGAAGGGGGGACAGGGGGAAATCAGCCCCAGCATTTT.

This clonotype has ten or more counts. The chain is built from TRBV5-4 and TRBJ2-5; TRBD2 aligns across 10 bases. The germline V gene encodes CDR1 SGHNT and CDR2 YYREEE (reference sequence). The CDR3 length is 13 residues. The junction had 2 bases not matched to a gene; V was cut back by 4 bases and J by 5 bases. CDR3 sequence (DNA): TGTGCCAGCAGCCCGGGACTAGCGGAGACCCAGTACTTC. Encoded protein: CASSPGLAETQYF. The whole variable domain, filled in from reference TRBV5-4 and TRBJ2-5, reads ETGVTQSPTHLIKTRGQQVTLRCSSQSGHNTVSWYQQALGQGPQFIFQYYREEENGRGNFPPRFSGLQFPNYSSELNVNALELDDSALYLCASSPGLAETQYFGPGTRLLVL.

This clonotype was found many times. The rearrangement joins TRBV7-2 to TRBJ2-5, with D perhaps given as TRBD1 or TRBD2 (6 bases each). V lost 5 bases and J lost 5, with 18 bases in between. Germline V lookup: CDR1 SGHTA, CDR2 FQGNSA. This CDR3 has 15 amino acids. The CDR3 loop is CASSPQGGGWETQYF. The CDR3 DNA reads as TGTGCCAGCAGCCCACAGGGCGGAGGGTGGGAGACCCAGTACTTC.

This clonotype was detected ten times or more. The chain uses TRBV28 and TRBJ1-1; possible D gene TRBD1, 6 bases. CDR3 length: 15 residues. Germline loops: CDR1 MDHEN, CDR2 SYDVKM. Trimming removed 5 bases at V and 3 bases at J, with 16 bases between. The CDR3: CASSPHTGTDTEAFF. Written as DNA, the CDR3 is TGTGCCAGCAGTCCCCATACAGGGACGGACACTGAAGCTTTCTTT.

This clonotype was seen repeatedly, ten times or more. This chain joins TRBV10-3 and TRBJ1-2, with 10 bases matching TRBD1. With 2 bases clipped from V and 8 bases from J, the junction kept 2 bases outside the gene matches. The germline CDR1 and CDR2 sequences are ENHRY and SYGVKD. This CDR3 region has 13 residues. CDR3: CAISEGTGDGYTF. The CDR3, as DNA: TGTGCCATCAGTGAGGGGACAGGGGACGGCTACACCTTC.

The table lists this clonotype with many counts. The chain is built from TRBV7-2 and TRBJ1-1; D is uncertain. Germline V gene data show CDR1 as SGHTA and CDR2 as FQGNSA. V was trimmed by 4 bases and J by 5 bases, leaving 8 bases between them. There are 12 residues in the CDR3. The CDR3: CASSSTGTEAFF. Here the CDR3 DNA reads TGTGCCAGCAGCTCCACCGGGACTGAAGCTTTCTTT.

As for this clonotype: Since a much larger clone is just one base distant, this may be a read error. The rearrangement joins TRBV7-9 to TRBJ2-1, with TRBD2 identical over 10 bases. With 3 bases clipped from V and 6 bases from J, the junction kept 8 bases outside the gene matches. Per the germline V gene, CDR1 is SEHNR and CDR2 is FQNEAQ (reference sequence). The CDR3 length is 16 residues. The CDR3 loop is CASSFLAGGFSNEQFF. For the CDR3, the DNA is TGTGCCAGCAGCTTCTTAGCGGGAGGTTTCAGCAATGAGCAGTTCTTC. Using reference TRBV7-9 and TRBJ2-1 for the parts outside the CDR3, the full variable domain is DTGVSQNPRHKITKRGQNVTFRCDPISEHNRLYWYRQTLGQGPEFLTYFQNEAQLEKSRLLSDRFSAERPKGSFSTLEIQRTEQGDSAMYLCASSFLAGGFSNEQFFGPGTRLTVL.

This clonotype was seen ten or more times. This chain uses TRBV20-1 with TRBJ1-5, with TRBD1 as a possible D gene (5 bases). This CDR3 is 17 amino acids long. The ends were cut back, 0 bases at V and 6 bases at J, with 21 bases in the middle. Germline CDR1 is DFQATT and CDR2 is SNEGSKA (reference sequence). The CDR3 region is CSAREGVTTGGGQPQHF. The CDR3 DNA reads as TGCAGTGCTAGAGAAGGGGTTACTACGGGGGGGGGTCAGCCCCAGCATTTT.

This clonotype was seen many times. This chain links TRBV10-3 with TRBJ2-1; 8 nucleotides match TRBD1. The germline V gene has CDR1 ENHRY and CDR2 SYGVKD. The CDR3 length is 16 residues. V trimming: 3 bases; J trimming: 8 bases; junction bases outside the gene matches: 12. The CDR3 DNA sequence: TGTGCCATCAGTGACCCCGACAGGGGTAAACAGGATGAGCAGTTCTTC. Translated, it gives CAISDPDRGKQDEQFF.

The V and J genes are TRBV2 and TRBJ2-5; a possible D gene is TRBD1 (6 bases). V lost 8 bases and J lost 1, with 14 bases in between. Germline CDR1 is SNHLY and CDR2 is FYNNEI. The CDR3 consists of 14 residues. This CDR3 reads CASGAGQTQETQYF. The DNA of the CDR3 is TGTGCCAGCGGAGCTGGACAGACCCAAGAGACCCAGTACTTC.

This sequence joins TRBV29-1 and TRBJ2-7; 7 nucleotides match TRBD2. Germline lookup yields CDR1 SQVTM and CDR2 ANQGSEA. The J segment lost 5 bases and the V segment lost 4 bases, leaving 11 bases of the junction unmatched. This CDR3 region has 14 residues. The CDR3 protein is CSVVRTRSSNEQYF. CDR3 sequence (DNA): TGCAGCGTTGTGCGGACTAGATCCTCTAACGAGCAGTACTTC.

The V call is TRBV15, the J call TRBJ2-7, with D perhaps TRBD2 (6 bases). Germline loops: CDR1 LNHNV, CDR2 YYDKDF (reference sequence). The V end was cut by 5 bases, the J end by 4 bases, with 12 bases between. This CDR3 has 13 residues. The CDR3 DNA reads as TGTGCCACCAGCCGGGGACGGGAGTACGAGCAGTACTTC. It yields the protein CATSRGREYEQYF.